The 19 T cell receptor beta chains below all came from one sample that was sequenced in a study of T cells in Graves' hyperthyroidism and ophthalmopathy. Amplification targeted TCR beta CDR3 regions from RNA transcripts. A first-round RT-PCR of the TCR CDR3 used the HTBI primer set. TCRdb independently ran MiXCR on the multiplex PCR reads; one entry per CDR3 protein. The sample consists of 300,000 to 350,000 distinct CDR3 sequences, approximately 15% of them appearing once. The sequenced material came from blood. These receptor sequences come from a woman younger than 45 with Graves' hyperthyroidism.

The chain is built from TRBV4-2 and TRBJ2-4; a possible D gene is TRBD2 (6 bases). V dropped 3 bases and J dropped 3 bases, with 9 bases sitting between them. The CDR3 runs 14 residues. Looked up from germline, CDR1 is LGHNA and CDR2 is YNFKEQ. The CDR3 region is CASSQGGLKNIQYF. DNA of the CDR3: TGTGCCAGCAGCCAGGGGGGACTCAAAAACATTCAGTACTTC.

The chain recombines TRBV3-1 with TRBJ2-1, with 9 bases fitting TRBD2. The germline V gene encodes CDR1 LGHDT and CDR2 YNNKEL (reference sequence). V shed 0 bases and J 2 bases; nucleotides not matched to a gene: 2. The length of the CDR3 is 16 residues. DNA for the CDR3: TGTGCCAGCAGCCAAGATCGCGGGAGGGCCTACAATGAGCAGTTCTTC. This gives the protein CASSQDRGRAYNEQFF.

This clonotype was seen more than once but under ten times. The chain employs TRBV19 and TRBJ1-1; possibly TRBD1 for D (6 bases). The CDR3 contains 15 residues. Germline CDR1 reads LNHDA; CDR2 reads SQIVND (reference sequence). V gave up 9 bases and J gave up 4 bases, with 21 bases separating them. The CDR3 coding sequence is TGTGCCAGCAGAGGACAAGGGGGGTTAGGCACTGAAGCTTTCTTT. Translating gives CASRGQGGLGTEAFF.

This clonotype was observed many times. The chain couples TRBV28 to TRBJ2-1; D not resolved. CDR1 is MDHEN, CDR2 SYDVKM, per germline. The length of the CDR3 is 11 residues. V lost 3 bases, J lost 7 bases, and 4 bases lay in between. The CDR3 loop reads CASSLSNEQFF. The CDR3 DNA reads TGTGCCAGCAGTTTGTCGAATGAGCAGTTCTTC.

There are many counts of this clonotype. This chain connects TRBV7-2 to TRBJ2-2; D is undetermined. There are 14 residues in the CDR3. Trimming took 5 bases from V and 5 from J, leaving 12 bases between them. Germline V CDR1 and CDR2: SGHTA, FQGNSA. This CDR3 is CASSPYDGTGELFF. As DNA, the CDR3 is TGTGCCAGCAGCCCCTACGACGGAACCGGGGAGCTGTTTTTT.

At least ten counts were recorded for this clonotype. The rearrangement joins TRBV28 to TRBJ1-6, with 7 bases identical to TRBD1. Trimming took 6 bases from V and 9 from J; bases not matched to a gene: 8. Germline V gene data show CDR1 as MDHEN and CDR2 as SYDVKM. This CDR3 region has 14 residues. The CDR3 loop is CASSYNRGSSPLHF. CDR3 nucleotides: TGTGCCAGCAGCTACAACAGGGGATCTTCACCCCTCCACTTT.

This clonotype occurred many times. The chain couples TRBV24-1 to TRBJ2-5; no clear D. The CDR3 is 15 amino acids. Trimming removed 1 base from V and 4 bases from J, with 12 bases in between. Per germline, CDR1 KGHDR and CDR2 SFDVKD. The CDR3 region is CATSDLDGTRETQYF. CDR3 in DNA: TGTGCCACCAGTGATTTAGACGGAACCCGAGAGACCCAGTACTTC.

This clonotype was detected many times. V is TRBV3-1 and J is TRBJ2-7; D may be TRBD2 (5 bases). The germline V gene has CDR1 LGHDT and CDR2 YNNKEL (reference sequence). CDR3 length: 15 residues. Deletions cut 4 bases from V and 2 bases from J, with 15 bases between. The CDR3 loop is CASSPSWTQAYEQYF. In nucleotides, the CDR3 is TGTGCCAGCAGCCCCAGCTGGACTCAGGCCTACGAGCAGTACTTC.

This clonotype appeared many times. The chain combines TRBV20-1 with TRBJ2-5; TRBD2 agrees at 9 bases. In germline, CDR1 is DFQATT, CDR2 SNEGSKA (reference sequence). V dropped 0 bases and J dropped 5; count of bases not matched to a gene: 10. The CDR3 has 16 residues. DNA for the CDR3: TGCAGTGCTAGAGAAGCGGGGGGAAGTGGCTTGGAGACCCAGTACTTC. As protein: CSAREAGGSGLETQYF.

This clonotype was counted only a few times. The chain carries TRBV4-3 and TRBJ2-2, with D possibly TRBD2 on 6 matching bases. Deletions cut 1 base from V and 0 bases from J, with 6 bases between. The CDR3 sequence is 15 residues long. CDR1 is LGHNA and CDR2 is YSLEER in the germline V gene. CDR3 in amino acids: CASSQGLANTGELFF. The CDR3 nucleotides read TGCGCCAGCAGCCAAGGACTAGCGAACACCGGGGAGCTGTTTTTT.

The table lists this clonotype with many counts. The chain employs TRBV28 and TRBJ2-1, with unresolved D. Trimming took 3 bases from V and 7 from J, leaving 4 bases between them. Germline assignment: CDR1 MDHEN and CDR2 SYDVKM. This CDR3 has 11 residues. The CDR3 DNA is TGTGCCAGCAGTTTGGGGAATGAGCAGTTCTTC. Its translation: CASSLGNEQFF.

This chain connects TRBV6-1 to TRBJ1-1; D unresolved. Between the trimmed V and J ends, which lost 4 bases and 0 bases, there was a span of 6 bases. Per germline, CDR1 MNHNS and CDR2 SASEGT. The CDR3 runs 13 residues. In DNA form, the CDR3 reads TGTGCCAGCAGTGGTGAATTGAACACTGAAGCTTTCTTT. Its protein product is CASSGELNTEAFF.

This clonotype has just a few counts. The chain has TRBV27 and TRBJ2-2; no firm D call. The CDR3 length is 16 residues. V was trimmed by 3 bases and J by 1 base, leaving 12 bases between them. The germline V gene has CDR1 MNHEY and CDR2 SMNVEV (reference sequence). The CDR3 protein is CASSLRVTLNTGELFF. The CDR3 DNA sequence: TGTGCCAGCAGTTTGAGAGTGACATTGAACACCGGGGAGCTGTTTTTT.

To note about this clonotype: With a much larger clone just one base away, this may be a read error. The chain joins TRBV19 to TRBJ2-3; a weak D match, TRBD1 (5 bases). The CDR3 length is 14 residues. Germline V lookup: CDR1 LNHDA, CDR2 SQIVND (reference sequence). The CDR3 sequence is CASSGPVNTGTQYF. In nucleotides, the CDR3 is TGTGCCAGTAGTGGGCCTGTCAACACAGGTACGCAGTATTTT. Using reference TRBV19 and TRBJ2-3 for the parts outside the CDR3, the full variable domain is DGGITQSPKYLFRKEGQNVTLSCEQNLNHDAMYWYRQDPGQGLRLIYYSQIVNDFQKGDIAEGYSVSREKKESFPLTVTSAQKNPTAFYLCASSGPVNTGTQYFGPGTRLTVL.

At least ten counts were recorded for this clonotype. CDR3 sequence reads: CASSESWPQEYF. Written as DNA, the CDR3 is TGTGCCAGCAGTGAGTCTTGGCCCCAGGAGTACTTC. The V and J genes are TRBV2 and TRBJ2-7; D remains ambiguous. In germline, CDR1 is SNHLY, CDR2 FYNNEI. The CDR3 covers 12 residues. Trimming shortened V by 3 bases and J by 11 bases, and 14 bases separated the two germline ends.

This clonotype was seen many times. This chain links TRBV7-3 with TRBJ2-1; D not certain. The CDR3 spans 16 residues. Germline loops: CDR1 SGHTA, CDR2 FQGTGA. The V and J ends lost 2 bases and 0 bases respectively, with 11 bases between them. CDR3 amino acids: CASSLYGRSSYNEQFF. CDR3 sequence (DNA): TGTGCCAGCAGCTTATACGGCAGAAGCTCCTACAATGAGCAGTTCTTC.

At least ten counts were recorded for this clonotype. The rearrangement joins TRBV28 to TRBJ2-4; no definite D call. Trimming shortened V by 7 bases and J by 1 base, and 8 bases separated the two germline ends. The CDR3 covers 13 residues. Germline-derived CDR1 and CDR2 are MDHEN and SYDVKM. DNA for the CDR3: TGTGCCAGCAACTCCCCCGCCAAAAACATTCAGTACTTC. The encoded protein is CASNSPAKNIQYF. Drawing the rest from reference TRBV28 and TRBJ2-4, the complete variable domain is DVKVTQSSRYLVKRTGEKVFLECVQDMDHENMFWYRQDPGLGLRLIYFSYDVKMKEKGDIPEGYSVSREKKERFSLILESASTNQTSMYLCASNSPAKNIQYFGAGTRLSVL.

This clonotype has just a few counts. The genes are TRBV6-6 and TRBJ1-1, with D uncertain. This CDR3 contains 15 residues. V was clipped by 0 bases and J by 4 bases, with 12 bases between them. The germline CDR1 and CDR2 sequences are MNHNY and SVGAGI (reference sequence). The CDR3 DNA sequence: TGTGCCAGCAGTTACTCGAATGGGGTTTCCACTGAAGCTTTCTTT. Protein sequence: CASSYSNGVSTEAFF.

The genes are TRBV7-9 and TRBJ2-1; 8 positions agree with TRBD2. Germline V CDR1 and CDR2: SEHNR, FQNEAQ (reference sequence). This CDR3 has 17 residues. With V trimmed by 4 bases and J by 8 bases, 16 bases remained unmatched. Here the CDR3 DNA reads TGTGCCAGCAGCTCTACCCGACGGTCGGGACTAGTCCATGAGCAGTTCTTC. Encoded protein: CASSSTRRSGLVHEQFF.